These 21 T cell receptor beta chains originate from one sample sequenced in a study of human T cells and chemical hapten exposure. TCRdb processed the RACE reads anew with MiXCR; each CDR3 protein has one entry. The sample yields tens of thousands of distinct CDR3 sequences, over 6% seen once. Time point: patch test 1, 2 weeks after DPC sensitization. Treatment reported: therapeutic diphenylcyclopropenone sensitization with weekly scalp DPC. The material was whole blood, obtained in connection with sensitization to the hapten diphenylcyclopropenone (DPC). The receptor source for this set is a woman in her 30s with alopecia areata. Some clones in this sample may be carry-over from other donors' samples.

V gene TRBV2 combines with J gene TRBJ1-4; no firm D call. V lost 0 bases and J lost 10, with 15 bases in between. The CDR3 runs 15 residues. Per germline, CDR1 SNHLY and CDR2 FYNNEI. The DNA for the CDR3 is TGTGCCAGCAGTGAAGCCGCAGCAGGAATGTTAAAACTGTTTTTT. Translation gives CASSEAAAGMLKLFF.

This clonotype was recorded many times. The chain uses TRBV7-6 and TRBJ2-5; 8 bases agree with TRBD1. The ends lost 5 bases at V and 4 bases at J; junction bases unmatched: 3. The germline V gene has CDR1 SGHVS and CDR2 FNYEAQ. CDR3 size: 13 residues. CDR3 bases: TGTGCCAGCAGCGGACAGGGTGGAGAGACCCAGTACTTC. This codes for CASSGQGGETQYF.

Many counts were recorded for this clonotype. The chain recombines TRBV29-1 with TRBJ1-2, with D uncertain. Trimming took 4 bases from V and 7 from J, leaving 7 bases between them. The length of the CDR3 is 10 residues. The V gene's germline CDR1 is SQVTM and CDR2 ANQGSEA. DNA for the CDR3: TGCAGCGTTGCGGGCGGTGGCTACACCTTC. The encoded protein is CSVAGGGYTF. The whole variable domain, filled in from reference TRBV29-1 and TRBJ1-2, reads SAVISQKPSRDICQRGTSLTIQCQVDSQVTMMFWYRQQPGQSLTLIATANQGSEATYESGFVIDKFPISRPNLTFSTLTVSNMSPEDSSIYLCSVAGGGYTFGSGTRLTVV.

The chain joins TRBV29-1 to TRBJ1-2, with D unclear. CDR1 and CDR2 from the germline V gene are SQVTM and ANQGSEA. The CDR3 is 13 residues long. V was trimmed by 7 bases and J by 0 bases, leaving 12 bases between them. The CDR3 DNA follows: TGCAGCGGGGGTTCCAAAGCTAACTATGGCTACACCTTC. It is translated as CSGGSKANYGYTF.

V usage is TRBV12-3 or TRBV12-4 and J usage is TRBJ1-1; D is uncertain. The CDR3 covers 14 residues. Trimming shortened V by 4 bases and J by 4 bases, and 13 bases separated the two germline ends. In nucleotides, the CDR3 is TGTGCCAGCAGTTACACCCCCTCAAGCACTGAAGCTTTCTTT. Encoded protein: CASSYTPSSTEAFF.

This clonotype was seen a handful of times. The V gene is TRBV12-3 or TRBV12-4, the J gene TRBJ2-3; 8 nucleotides line up with TRBD2. The CDR3 sequence is 15 residues long. Trimming removed 3 bases from V and 7 bases from J; junction bases left unmatched: 9. The CDR3 region is CASSLSGGPSNTQYF. As DNA, the CDR3 is TGTGCCAGCAGTTTGTCGGGGGGGCCCAGTAATACGCAGTATTTT.

This clonotype was seen many times. This chain uses TRBV5-1 with TRBJ2-1; D is perhaps TRBD2 (6 bases). V lost 3 bases, J lost 7 bases, and 14 bases lay in between. Germline assignment: CDR1 SGHRS and CDR2 YFSETQ. This CDR3 contains 14 residues. The CDR3 is CASSWDSPGNEQFF. The CDR3 coding sequence is TGCGCCAGCAGCTGGGACTCCCCGGGGAATGAGCAGTTCTTC. Full variable domain (missing parts from reference TRBV5-1 and TRBJ2-1): KAGVTQTPRYLIKTRGQQVTLSCSPISGHRSVSWYQQTPGQGLQFLFEYFSETQRNKGNFPGRFSGRQFSNSRSEMNVSTLELGDSALYLCASSWDSPGNEQFFGPGTRLTVL.

This clonotype was counted at least ten times. The CDR3 bases are TGTGCCAGCAGCGGCACTAGCGGGGGTGGGGATGAGCAGTTCTTC. Protein product: CASSGTSGGGDEQFF. The chain couples TRBV9 to TRBJ2-1; 11 bases match TRBD2. Trimming took 3 bases from V and 8 from J; bases not matched to a gene: 7. Germline V CDR1 and CDR2: SGDLS, YYNGEE. The CDR3 runs to 15 residues.

This clonotype was seen repeatedly, ten times or more. The rearrangement uses TRBV5-1 and TRBJ1-6; D unresolved. The V gene's germline CDR1 is SGHRS and CDR2 YFSETQ. The CDR3 totals 12 residues. The V and J ends lost 5 bases and 8 bases respectively, with 8 bases between them. CDR3 in DNA: TGCGCCAGCAGTCAAATTGATTCACCCCTCCACTTT. Residues: CASSQIDSPLHF.

This clonotype has ten or more counts. The chain is built from TRBV7-8 and TRBJ2-1; no firm D call. This CDR3 contains 15 residues. Germline V lookup: CDR1 SGHVS, CDR2 FQNEAQ. Trimming removed 1 base from V and 5 bases from J, with 12 bases in between. Here the CDR3 reads CASSLGPSYDNEQFF. The CDR3 nucleotides are TGTGCCAGCAGCTTAGGACCCTCATACGACAATGAGCAGTTCTTC.

This clonotype has ten or more counts. The chain links TRBV20-1 to TRBJ2-7, with 12 bases that match TRBD2. The CDR3 extends over 13 amino acids. From germline, CDR1 is DFQATT and CDR2 SNEGSKA (reference sequence). The junction had 10 bases not matched to a gene; V was cut back by 7 bases and J by 9 bases. CDR3 amino acids: CSGRTSGAGAQYF. The CDR3, as DNA: TGCAGTGGACGGACTAGCGGGGCCGGAGCGCAGTACTTC.

At least ten counts were recorded for this clonotype. The chain combines TRBV27 with TRBJ1-1; possibly TRBD1 for D (6 bases). V gave up 6 bases and J gave up 7 bases, with 12 bases separating them. Looked up from germline, CDR1 is MNHEY and CDR2 is SMNVEV (reference sequence). The CDR3 consists of 12 residues. CDR3 coding DNA: TGTGCCAGCAGCCGTCCAGGGGTTGAAGCTTTCTTT. This translates into CASSRPGVEAFF.

The chain links TRBV12-3 or TRBV12-4 to TRBJ2-7; D possibly matches TRBD1 or TRBD2 (7 bases each). V was clipped by 7 bases and J by 4 bases, with 17 bases between them. This CDR3 is built from 14 residues. CDR3 sequence (DNA): TGTGCCAGCACCCTGGGAGGGGGCCTTTACGAGCAGTACTTC. Translating it yields CASTLGGGLYEQYF.

V gene TRBV7-3 combines with J gene TRBJ1-2; a possible D gene is TRBD1 (6 bases). Germline V gene sequence: CDR1 SGHTA, CDR2 FQGTGA. V was clipped by 4 bases and J by 8 bases, with 11 bases between them. The length of the CDR3 is 12 residues. The CDR3 region is CASSSQGSGYTF. The CDR3, as DNA: TGTGCCAGCAGCTCCCAGGGGTCCGGCTACACCTTC.

This clonotype was found many times. V gene TRBV29-1 combines with J gene TRBJ2-7, with D hard to call. The CDR3 runs 14 residues. Per germline, CDR1 SQVTM and CDR2 ANQGSEA. V dropped 4 bases and J dropped 7 bases, with 20 bases sitting between them. The CDR3 nucleotides are TGCAGCGTTGTGCTTAACAGAGCTTTTACGGAGCAGTACTTC. This sequence encodes CSVVLNRAFTEQYF.

This clonotype has only a few counts. The chain employs TRBV2 and TRBJ2-4; D is uncertain. CDR1 is SNHLY and CDR2 is FYNNEI in the germline V gene. The CDR3 runs 14 residues. V was cut by 6 bases and J by 1 base, with 10 bases left in between. CDR3 protein: CASSAGMAKNIQYF. The CDR3 DNA follows: TGTGCCAGCAGCGCCGGTATGGCCAAAAACATTCAGTACTTC. Looking up the rest from reference TRBV2 and TRBJ2-4 gives the full variable domain: EPEVTQTPSHQVTQMGQEVILRCVPISNHLYFYWYRQILGQKVEFLVSFYNNEISEKSEIFDDQFSVERPDGSNFTLKIRSTKLEDSAMYFCASSAGMAKNIQYFGAGTRLSVL.

The rearrangement links TRBV4-1 to TRBJ1-5, with a tentative D call TRBD1 (6 bases). Germline values: CDR1 MGHRA, CDR2 YSYEKL. V was shortened by 1 base and J by 4 bases, with 11 bases between the two germline ends. The CDR3 consists of 15 residues. The CDR3 DNA reads TGCGCCAGCAGCCAAGTAACAGGGTGGAATCAGCCCCAGCATTTT. Its translation is CASSQVTGWNQPQHF.

The chain carries TRBV11-2 and TRBJ2-1; a weak D match, TRBD1 (5 bases). CDR3 length: 11 residues. The V end lost 5 bases, the J end lost 9 bases, and 8 bases lay between the germline ends. CDR1 and CDR2 (germline): SGHAT, FQNNGV. The CDR3 region is CASSQGVEQFF. CDR3 DNA: TGTGCCAGCAGCCAAGGGGTTGAGCAGTTCTTC. The whole variable domain, remainder taken from reference TRBV11-2 and TRBJ2-1, is EAGVAQSPRYKIIEKRQSVAFWCNPISGHATLYWYQQILGQGPKLLIQFQNNGVVDDSQLPKDRFSAERLKGVDSTLKIQPAKLEDSAVYLCASSQGVEQFFGPGTRLTVL.

There are a few counts of this clonotype. The chain uses TRBV30 and TRBJ2-1; no clear D. Trimming took 0 bases from V and 7 from J, leaving 7 bases between them. The CDR3 is 12 amino acids. Germline V CDR1 and CDR2: GTSNPN, SVGIG (reference sequence). CDR3 nucleotide sequence: TGTGCCTGGAGTGTAAACTTAAATGAGCAGTTCTTC. Its protein is CAWSVNLNEQFF.

This clonotype was observed a few times. V usage is TRBV5-4 and J usage is TRBJ2-5; TRBD1 matches 8 bases. CDR3 length: 14 residues. Germline V gives CDR1 SGHNT, CDR2 YYREEE (reference sequence). With 4 bases clipped from V and 5 bases from J, the junction kept 7 bases outside the gene matches. The CDR3, as DNA: TGTGCCAGCAGCCAGGGACAGGCCTCGGAGACCCAGTACTTC. Translating gives CASSQGQASETQYF.

This clonotype was picked up many times. The CDR3 nucleotides read TGCGCCAGCAGCTTGGCCGGCGCGGACCGCTTGAACACTGAAGCTTTCTTT. Amino acid sequence: CASSLAGADRLNTEAFF. The chain links TRBV5-1 to TRBJ1-1; no firm D call. The CDR3 is 17 residues long. Trimming removed 0 bases from V and 0 bases from J, with 15 bases in between. The germline V gene has CDR1 SGHRS and CDR2 YFSETQ.